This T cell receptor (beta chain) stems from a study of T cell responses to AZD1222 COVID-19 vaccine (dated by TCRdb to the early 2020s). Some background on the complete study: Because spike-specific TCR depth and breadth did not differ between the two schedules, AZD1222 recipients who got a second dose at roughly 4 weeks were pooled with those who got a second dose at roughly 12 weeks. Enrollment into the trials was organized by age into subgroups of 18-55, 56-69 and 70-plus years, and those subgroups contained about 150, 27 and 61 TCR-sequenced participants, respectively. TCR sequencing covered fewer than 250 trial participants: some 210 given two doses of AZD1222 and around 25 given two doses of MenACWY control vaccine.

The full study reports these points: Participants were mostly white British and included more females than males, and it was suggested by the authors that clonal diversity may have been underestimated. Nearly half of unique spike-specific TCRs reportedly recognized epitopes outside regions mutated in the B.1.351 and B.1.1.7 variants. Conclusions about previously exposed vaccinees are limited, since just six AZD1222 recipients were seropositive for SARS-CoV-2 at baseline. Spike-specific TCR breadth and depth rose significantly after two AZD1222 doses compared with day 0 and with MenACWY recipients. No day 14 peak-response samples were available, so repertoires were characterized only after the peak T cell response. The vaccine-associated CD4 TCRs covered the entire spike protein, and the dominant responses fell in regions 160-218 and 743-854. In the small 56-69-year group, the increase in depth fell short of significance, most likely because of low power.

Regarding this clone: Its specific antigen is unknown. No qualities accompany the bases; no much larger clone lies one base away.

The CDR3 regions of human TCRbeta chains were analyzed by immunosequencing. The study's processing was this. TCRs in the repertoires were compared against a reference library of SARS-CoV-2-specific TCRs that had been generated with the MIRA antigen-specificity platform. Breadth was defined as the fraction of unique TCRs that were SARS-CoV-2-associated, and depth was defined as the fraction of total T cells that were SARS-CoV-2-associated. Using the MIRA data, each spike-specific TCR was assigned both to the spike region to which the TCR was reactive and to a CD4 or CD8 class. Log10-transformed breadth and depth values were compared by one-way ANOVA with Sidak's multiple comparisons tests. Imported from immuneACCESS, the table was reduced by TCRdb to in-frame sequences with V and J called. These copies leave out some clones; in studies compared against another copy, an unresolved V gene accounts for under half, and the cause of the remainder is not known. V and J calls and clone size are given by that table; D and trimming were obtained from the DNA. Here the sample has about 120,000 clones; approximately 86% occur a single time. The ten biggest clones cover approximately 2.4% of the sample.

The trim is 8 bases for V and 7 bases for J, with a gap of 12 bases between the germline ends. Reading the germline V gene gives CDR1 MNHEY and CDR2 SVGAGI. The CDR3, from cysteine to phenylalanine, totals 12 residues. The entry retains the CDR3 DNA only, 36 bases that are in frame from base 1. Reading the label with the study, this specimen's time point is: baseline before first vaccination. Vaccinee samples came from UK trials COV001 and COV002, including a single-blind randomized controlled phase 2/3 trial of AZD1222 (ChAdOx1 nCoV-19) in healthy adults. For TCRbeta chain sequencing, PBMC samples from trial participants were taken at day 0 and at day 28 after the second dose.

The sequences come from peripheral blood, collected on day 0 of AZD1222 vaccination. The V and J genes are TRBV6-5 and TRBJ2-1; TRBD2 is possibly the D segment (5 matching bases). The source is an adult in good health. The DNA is TGTGCCAGCCTTGGACTGACGAATGAGCAGTTCTTC. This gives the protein CASLGLTNEQFF.